The 5 T cell receptor beta chains given below trace back to one sample, sequenced in a study of shared clonotypes between healthy human individuals. Libraries were prepared by immunoSEQ multiplex PCR; TCRdb keeps only in-frame clonotypes and omits some of them. The profile shows some 2.4 million clones, approximately 93% of them singletons. Sequenced material: naive CD4+ T cells from PBMCs. Subset of the sample: CD45RA+ positively selected. These TCRs come from a man younger than 35 in good health. Some clones in this sample may be carry-over from other donors' samples.

V usage is TRBV29-1 and J usage is TRBJ2-7; D is unresolved. The V end was cut by 2 bases, the J end by 3 bases, with 17 bases between. CDR3 length: 15 amino acids. Germline CDR1 reads SQVTM; CDR2 reads ANQGSEA. The CDR3 loop is CSVEIRRAARYEQYF. DNA for the CDR3: TGCAGCGTTGAAATTAGAAGGGCGGCTCGCTACGAGCAGTACTTC.

This chain uses TRBV4-1 with TRBJ1-3; possibly TRBD1 for D (5 bases). The CDR3 is 14 residues long. V lost 0 bases and J lost 4, with 7 bases in between. Germline CDR1 is MGHRA and CDR2 is YSYEKL. The DNA of the CDR3 is TGCGCCAGCAGCCAAGAAGGGGCGGGAAACACCATATATTTT. Protein: CASSQEGAGNTIYF.

CDR3 nucleotide sequence: TGTGCCAGCGCTCGGACAGGGATTAGCAATCAGCCCCAGCATTTT. Its protein product is CASARTGISNQPQHF. The rearrangement joins TRBV19 to TRBJ1-5, with 8 bases lining up with TRBD1. The CDR3 runs to 15 residues. The V segment lost 9 bases and the J segment 0 bases; nucleotides outside the gene matches: 7. The V gene's germline CDR1 is LNHDA and CDR2 SQIVND (reference sequence).

This clone was recorded once. The chain employs TRBV29-1 and TRBJ2-3; D may be TRBD2 (6 bases). The V and J ends lost 7 bases and 1 base respectively, with 12 bases between them. This CDR3 contains 13 residues. Germline values: CDR1 SQVTM, CDR2 ANQGSEA. The CDR3 here is CSAVADRTDTQYF. In DNA, the CDR3 is TGCAGCGCCGTAGCGGACCGCACAGATACGCAGTATTTT.

V and J are TRBV20-1 and TRBJ1-2; TRBD1 agrees at 7 bases. Germline V gene lookup returns CDR1 DFQATT and CDR2 SNEGSKA (reference sequence). This CDR3 has 11 residues. V dropped 5 bases and J dropped 7; count of bases not matched to a gene: 4. The CDR3 region has the DNA TGCAGTGCTGAAACAGGGGCTGGCTACACCTTC. Its translation is CSAETGAGYTF.